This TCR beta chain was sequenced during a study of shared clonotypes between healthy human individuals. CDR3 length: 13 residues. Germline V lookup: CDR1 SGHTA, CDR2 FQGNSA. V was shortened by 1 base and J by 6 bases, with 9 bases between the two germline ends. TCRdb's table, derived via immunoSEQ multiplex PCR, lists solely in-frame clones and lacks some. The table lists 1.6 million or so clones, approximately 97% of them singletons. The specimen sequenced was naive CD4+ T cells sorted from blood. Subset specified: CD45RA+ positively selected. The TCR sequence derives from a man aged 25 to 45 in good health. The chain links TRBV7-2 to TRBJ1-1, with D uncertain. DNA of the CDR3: TGTGCCAGCAGCTTAGGGGCAACCCCTGAAGCTTTCTTT. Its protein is CASSLGATPEAFF.